The 32 T cell receptor beta chains given below trace back to one sample, sequenced in a study of blood T cell repertoires in COVID-19. Sequenced by immunoSEQ multiplex PCR; TCRdb stores in-frame clones only, minus some. The sample contains some 390,000 clones, around 91% of which appear only once. The sample comprised peripheral blood. These TCRs come from a woman aged 35 to 49 with COVID-19, enrolled during active disease.

The chain's CDR3 is CASSATTTGGLGGYTF. The DNA for the CDR3 is TGTGCCAGCAGCGCCACCACGACAGGGGGGTTAGGTGGCTACACCTTC. The chain links TRBV9 to TRBJ1-2; TRBD1 agrees at 9 bases. The V segment lost 3 bases and the J segment 7 bases; nucleotides outside the gene matches: 13. Germline V gene sequence: CDR1 SGDLS, CDR2 YYNGEE. The CDR3 is made up of 16 amino acids.

The CDR3 loop reads CASSLDRTGTEAFF. As DNA, the CDR3 is TGTGCCAGCAGCTTAGACAGGACAGGGACTGAAGCTTTCTTT. The chain employs TRBV11-2 and TRBJ1-1, with 8 nucleotides matching TRBD1. This CDR3 is built from 14 residues. The junction had 2 bases not matched to a gene; V was cut back by 0 bases and J by 5 bases. Per the germline V gene, CDR1 is SGHAT and CDR2 is FQNNGV.

The gene calls are TRBV6-6 and TRBJ1-3; D is unresolved. CDR1 is MNHNY and CDR2 is SVGAGI in the germline V gene (reference sequence). The CDR3 sequence is 13 residues long. V was pared by 3 bases and J by 0 bases, with 3 bases between. The CDR3 bases are TGTGCCAGCAGTTATAGCTCTGGAAACACCATATATTTT. It yields the protein CASSYSSGNTIYF.

The chain carries TRBV29-1 and TRBJ1-2, with D unresolved. The V gene lost 2 bases and the J gene lost 8 bases, with 12 bases spanning the gap. CDR3 length equals 12 residues. Germline V gene lookup returns CDR1 SQVTM and CDR2 ANQGSEA. Here the CDR3 DNA reads TGCAGCGTTGAAAGTTACGGGTCCGGCTACACCTTC. Translation gives CSVESYGSGYTF.

The V call is TRBV5-1, the J call TRBJ1-6; no reliable D call. The CDR3 extends over 15 amino acids. Per germline, CDR1 SGHRS and CDR2 YFSETQ. With 3 bases removed from V and 10 bases from J, the gap between germline ends came to 17 bases. The CDR3 spells CASSSTPGIGSPLHF. CDR3 DNA: TGCGCCAGCAGCTCGACCCCCGGGATTGGGTCACCCCTCCACTTT.

The rearrangement links TRBV5-1 to TRBJ2-2, with a possible D match to TRBD1 (5 bases). The length of the CDR3 is 13 residues. Germline values: CDR1 SGHRS, CDR2 YFSETQ. The V and J ends lost 0 bases and 7 bases respectively, with 7 bases between them. The CDR3: CASSLGTRGELFF. DNA of the CDR3: TGCGCCAGCAGCTTGGGGACACGCGGGGAGCTGTTTTTT. Complete variable domain (other parts from reference TRBV5-1 and TRBJ2-2): KAGVTQTPRYLIKTRGQQVTLSCSPISGHRSVSWYQQTPGQGLQFLFEYFSETQRNKGNFPGRFSGRQFSNSRSEMNVSTLELGDSALYLCASSLGTRGELFFGEGSRLTVL.

This clone appeared once. This chain joins TRBV18 and TRBJ2-4; 7 nucleotides line up with TRBD1. V dropped 3 bases and J dropped 0; count of bases not matched to a gene: 5. CDR1 is KGHSH, CDR2 LQKENI, per germline. The CDR3 loop spans 16 amino acids. CDR3 in amino acids: CASSPRDSLAKNIQYF. The CDR3 nucleotides read TGTGCCAGCTCACCCCGGGACAGTCTAGCCAAAAACATTCAGTACTTC.

The gene calls are TRBV5-1 and TRBJ2-1; TRBD1 matches at 7 bases. V lost 1 base, J lost 6 bases, and 1 base stayed unmatched. This CDR3 contains 13 residues. Germline values: CDR1 SGHRS, CDR2 YFSETQ. The DNA of the CDR3 is TGCGCCAGCAGCTTGAGGGGGCGCAATGAGCAGTTCTTC. Protein product: CASSLRGRNEQFF.

This clone was seen more than once but under ten times. This chain uses TRBV9 with TRBJ2-1, with D possibly TRBD1 on 6 matching bases. From germline, CDR1 is SGDLS and CDR2 YYNGEE. The CDR3 contains 13 residues. V was trimmed by 3 bases and J by 2 bases, leaving 6 bases between them. This CDR3 is CASSGGPYNEQFF. The CDR3 nucleotides are TGTGCCAGCAGCGGGGGGCCCTACAATGAGCAGTTCTTC.

The rearrangement uses TRBV5-6 and TRBJ2-7; 8 positions match TRBD1. In germline, CDR1 is SGHDT, CDR2 YYEEEE. The trim removed 0 bases at V and 6 bases at J, leaving 5 bases unmatched. This CDR3 has 14 amino acids. The CDR3 DNA sequence: TGTGCCAGCAGCTTGGGCAGGGGGCGGCTCGAGCAGTACTTC. It translates to CASSLGRGRLEQYF. Full variable domain (missing parts from reference TRBV5-6 and TRBJ2-7): DAGVTQSPTHLIKTRGQQVTLRCSPKSGHDTVSWYQQALGQGPQFIFQYYEEEERQRGNFPDRFSGHQFPNYSSELNVNALLLGDSALYLCASSLGRGRLEQYFGPGTRLTVT.

The V and J genes are TRBV2 and TRBJ2-2; D is uncertain. V lost 4 bases and J lost 2, with 8 bases in between. The germline CDR1 and CDR2 sequences are SNHLY and FYNNEI. The CDR3 runs to 14 residues. The CDR3, as DNA: TGTGCCAGCAGTGGCCTTACAAACACCGGGGAGCTGTTTTTT. Translating gives CASSGLTNTGELFF.

This clone was seen more than once but under ten times. The chain links TRBV7-6 to TRBJ2-3, with 7 bases that match TRBD1. The CDR3 covers 15 residues. CDR1 and CDR2 (germline): SGHVS, FNYEAQ. J was trimmed by 1 base and V by 2 bases; bases with no gene match: 3. In DNA, the CDR3 is TGTGCCAGCAGCTTACTCCAGGGGGGCACAGATACGCAGTATTTT. Protein: CASSLLQGGTDTQYF.

V is TRBV3-1 (or the pseudogene TRBV3-2) and J is TRBJ2-5; tentatively, D is TRBD2 (6 bases). Per the germline V gene, CDR1 is LGHDT and CDR2 is YNNKEL (reference sequence). The CDR3 covers 14 residues. The V gene lost 2 bases and the J gene lost 3 bases, with 10 bases spanning the gap. CDR3 residues: CASSQWQREETQYF. The CDR3 region has the DNA TGTGCCAGCAGCCAATGGCAGCGGGAAGAGACCCAGTACTTC.

The chain links TRBV10-3 to TRBJ1-6; D remains unclear. Per germline, CDR1 ENHRY and CDR2 SYGVKD. V was shortened by 3 bases and J by 8 bases, with 14 bases between the two germline ends. CDR3 size: 15 residues. CDR3 residues: CAISERVSTDSPLHF. As DNA, the CDR3 is TGTGCCATCAGTGAACGGGTCTCAACGGATTCACCCCTCCACTTT.

V gene TRBV9 combines with J gene TRBJ2-1; no clear D gene. The germline gives CDR1 SGDLS, CDR2 YYNGEE. This CDR3 is built from 13 residues. Trimming left V 2 bases short and J 5 bases short, with 8 bases between. CDR3 sequence: CASSVYRNNEQFF. Here the CDR3 DNA reads TGTGCCAGCAGCGTTTACAGAAACAATGAGCAGTTCTTC.

The rearrangement links TRBV5-1 to TRBJ1-3, with D possibly matching TRBD1 (5 bases). Trimming removed 7 bases from V and 1 base from J, with 9 bases in between. The CDR3 consists of 13 residues. CDR1 and CDR2 (germline): SGHRS, YFSETQ. CDR3 sequence: CASRGASGNTIYF. The CDR3 DNA is TGCGCCAGCCGTGGGGCGTCTGGAAACACCATATATTTT.

This clone appeared once. The chain has TRBV7-8 and TRBJ1-5; weak D call: TRBD1 (6 bases). V lost 1 base and J lost 2, with 15 bases in between. The CDR3 is made up of 17 amino acids. CDR1 SGHVS and CDR2 FQNEAQ come from the germline V gene. The CDR3 DNA follows: TGTGCCAGCAGCTTAGACCCCCGTTCAGGGGGCAATCAGCCCCAGCATTTT. This encodes CASSLDPRSGGNQPQHF.

The V and J genes are TRBV4-2 and TRBJ1-1; D possibly corresponds to TRBD1 (6 bases). The germline V gene has CDR1 LGHNA and CDR2 YNFKEQ. The CDR3 runs 15 residues. The V gene lost 5 bases and the J gene lost 1 base, with 14 bases spanning the gap. The DNA of the CDR3 is TGTGCCAGCAGCAAAACGACAGGCCCGAACACTGAAGCTTTCTTT. Encoded protein: CASSKTTGPNTEAFF.

This clone was seen once. This chain links TRBV2 with TRBJ2-7; 8 nucleotides match TRBD1. Germline V lookup: CDR1 SNHLY, CDR2 FYNNEI. Trimming took 7 bases from V and 6 from J; bases not matched to a gene: 11. This CDR3 contains 14 residues. CDR3 nucleotide sequence: TGTGCCAGCATGATGGGACAGGTTCCCTCCGAGCAGTACTTC. It codes for CASMMGQVPSEQYF.

The chain carries TRBV3-1 (or the pseudogene TRBV3-2) and TRBJ1-6; a weak D match, TRBD1 (5 bases). V was trimmed by 10 bases and J by 2 bases, leaving 21 bases between them. Germline V lookup: CDR1 LGHDT, CDR2 YNNKEL (reference sequence). The CDR3 spans 17 residues. The CDR3 region is CAISGQGKIPYNSPLHF. The CDR3 DNA reads TGTGCCATCTCCGGGCAGGGCAAAATTCCCTATAATTCACCCCTCCACTTT.

The genes are TRBV5-1 and TRBJ2-3; 9 bases align to TRBD2. After removal of 4 bases from V and 2 bases from J, the junction contained 11 bases not matched to a gene. From germline, CDR1 is SGHRS and CDR2 YFSETQ. The CDR3 spans 17 residues. The CDR3 DNA sequence: TGCGCCAGCAGCCCACTCTGGGTAGCGGGGGTCACAGATACGCAGTATTTT. Encoded protein: CASSPLWVAGVTDTQYF.

The rearrangement links TRBV12-3 or TRBV12-4 to TRBJ1-2, with 7 bases matching TRBD1. The CDR3 covers 13 residues. The V segment lost 6 bases and the J segment 5 bases; nucleotides outside the gene matches: 6. This chain's CDR3 is CASRGTALYGYTF. CDR3 nucleotide sequence: TGTGCCAGCAGGGGGACAGCCCTTTATGGCTACACCTTC.

The chain uses TRBV5-6 and TRBJ2-7, with a weak D call TRBD1 (5 bases). Deletions cut 6 bases from V and 0 bases from J, with 19 bases between. Germline lookup yields CDR1 SGHDT and CDR2 YYEEEE. The CDR3 has 16 amino acids. The CDR3 loop is CASTTNPQGYSYEQYF. The CDR3 coding sequence is TGTGCCAGCACCACCAACCCCCAGGGATACTCCTACGAGCAGTACTTC.

This chain joins TRBV7-3 and TRBJ2-1; D is possibly TRBD2 (5 bases). Germline V gives CDR1 SGHTA, CDR2 FQGTGA. Trimming cost V 2 bases and J 1 base, with 12 bases left between them. The CDR3 sequence is 16 residues long. The CDR3 loop is CASSLGLRQSYNEQFF. As DNA, the CDR3 is TGTGCCAGCAGCTTAGGACTGCGGCAGTCCTACAATGAGCAGTTCTTC.

The V and J genes are TRBV4-1 and TRBJ2-7; D possibly corresponds to TRBD1 (6 bases). Trimming removed 1 base from V and 2 bases from J, with 12 bases in between. Germline CDR1 MGHRA, CDR2 YSYEKL. The CDR3 runs to 15 residues. In DNA form, the CDR3 reads TGCGCCAGCAGCCAAGGTCCAGGGGTTACCTACGAGCAGTACTTC. It encodes CASSQGPGVTYEQYF.

The chain uses TRBV28 and TRBJ2-3; TRBD1 aligns across 7 bases. The CDR3 covers 16 residues. With 3 bases clipped from V and 1 base from J, the junction kept 7 bases outside the gene matches. CDR1 is MDHEN, CDR2 SYDVKM, per germline. The CDR3 here is CASSFYRGVGTDTQYF. The CDR3 coding sequence is TGTGCCAGCAGTTTCTACAGGGGAGTGGGCACAGATACGCAGTATTTT.

The chain joins TRBV7-3 to TRBJ2-3, with 11 bases identical to TRBD2. Germline values: CDR1 SGHTA, CDR2 FQGTGA. V lost 6 bases, J lost 3 bases, and 5 bases stayed unmatched. This CDR3 has 15 residues. The CDR3 DNA reads TGTGCCAGCAGTAGACTAGCGGGATGGACAGATACGCAGTATTTT. Protein product: CASSRLAGWTDTQYF.

The chain joins TRBV6-4 to TRBJ2-7; 8 positions agree with TRBD2. V was clipped by 3 bases and J by 2 bases; unmatched bases: 3. The CDR3 is 14 amino acids. CDR1 is MRHNA and CDR2 is SNTAGT in the germline V gene. For the CDR3, the DNA is TGTGCCAGCAGTGAGAATAGCGGGACCTACGAGCAGTACTTC. Its protein is CASSENSGTYEQYF.

In nucleotides, the CDR3 is TGTGCCAGCTCACTTCCGGGACAGGCCACTAACTATGGCTACACCTTC. It codes for CASSLPGQATNYGYTF. The chain joins TRBV18 to TRBJ1-2, with 8 nucleotides matching TRBD1. V was clipped by 4 bases and J by 0 bases; unmatched bases: 7. Looked up from germline, CDR1 is KGHSH and CDR2 is LQKENI. The CDR3 consists of 16 residues.

The chain combines TRBV5-4 with TRBJ2-7; tentative D call: TRBD2 (6 bases). V was cut by 0 bases and J by 6 bases, with 10 bases left in between. Germline CDR1 and CDR2: SGHNT and YYREEE (reference sequence). The CDR3 runs to 13 residues. CDR3 coding DNA: TGTGCCAGCAGCTTGGCTGGACTAAGCGAGCAGTACTTC. It codes for CASSLAGLSEQYF.

The V and J genes are TRBV27 and TRBJ1-2; D is perhaps TRBD1 (6 bases). Germline V gene lookup returns CDR1 MNHEY and CDR2 SMNVEV (reference sequence). The CDR3 runs to 15 residues. Trimming took 6 bases from V and 0 from J, leaving 14 bases between them. The CDR3 DNA reads as TGTGCCAGCAGCGCGACAGGTTTAGCTAACTATGGCTACACCTTC. Amino acid sequence: CASSATGLANYGYTF.

The CDR3 coding sequence is TGTGCCATCAGGGCGGGGCGGAGAACTGAAGCTTTCTTT. Its protein product is CAIRAGRRTEAFF. The chain combines TRBV6-5 with TRBJ1-1; weak D call: TRBD1 (5 bases). This CDR3 has 13 amino acids. Germline V CDR1 and CDR2: MNHEY, SVGAGI. V lost 10 bases and J 5 bases, leaving 17 bases between the germline ends.